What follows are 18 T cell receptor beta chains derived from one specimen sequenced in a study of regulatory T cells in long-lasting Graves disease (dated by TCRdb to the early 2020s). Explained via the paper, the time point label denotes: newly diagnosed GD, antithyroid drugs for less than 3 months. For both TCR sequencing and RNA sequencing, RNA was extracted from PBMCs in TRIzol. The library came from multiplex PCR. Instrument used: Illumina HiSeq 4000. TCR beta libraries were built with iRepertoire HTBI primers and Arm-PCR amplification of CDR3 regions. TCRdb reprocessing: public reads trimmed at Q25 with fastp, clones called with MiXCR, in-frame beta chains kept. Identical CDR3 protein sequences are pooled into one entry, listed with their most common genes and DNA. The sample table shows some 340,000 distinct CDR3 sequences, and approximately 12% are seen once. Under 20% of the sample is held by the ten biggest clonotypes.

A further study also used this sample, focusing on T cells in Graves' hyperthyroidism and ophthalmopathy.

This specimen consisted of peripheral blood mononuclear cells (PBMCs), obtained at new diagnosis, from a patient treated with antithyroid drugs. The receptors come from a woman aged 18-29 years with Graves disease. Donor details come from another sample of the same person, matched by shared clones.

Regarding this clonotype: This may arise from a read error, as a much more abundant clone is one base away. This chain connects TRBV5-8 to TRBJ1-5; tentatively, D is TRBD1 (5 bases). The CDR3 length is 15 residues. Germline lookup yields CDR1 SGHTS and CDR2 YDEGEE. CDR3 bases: TGTGCCGGCAGCTTGGAAGGGACTGCGCATCAGCCCCAGCATTTT. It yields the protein CAGSLEGTAHQPQHF.

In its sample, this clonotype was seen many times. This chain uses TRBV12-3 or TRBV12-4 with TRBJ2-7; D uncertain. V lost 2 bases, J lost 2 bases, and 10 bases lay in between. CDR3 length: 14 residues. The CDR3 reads CASSLMGLAYEQYF. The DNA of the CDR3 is TGTGCCAGCAGTTTAATGGGGTTAGCCTACGAGCAGTACTTC.

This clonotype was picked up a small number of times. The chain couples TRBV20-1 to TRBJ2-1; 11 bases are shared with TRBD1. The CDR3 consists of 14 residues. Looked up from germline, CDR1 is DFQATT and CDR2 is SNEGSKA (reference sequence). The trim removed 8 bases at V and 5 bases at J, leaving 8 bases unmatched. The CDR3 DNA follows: TGCAGTTCAGTAGCGGGACAGGGGGACAATGAGCAGTTCTTC. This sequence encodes CSSVAGQGDNEQFF.

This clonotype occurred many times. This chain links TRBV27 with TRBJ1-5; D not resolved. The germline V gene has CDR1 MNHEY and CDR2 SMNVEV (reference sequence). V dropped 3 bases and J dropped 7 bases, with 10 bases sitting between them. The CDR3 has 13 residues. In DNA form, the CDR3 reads TGTGCCAGCAGTTTTTCGGTAGGACAGCCCCAGCATTTT. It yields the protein CASSFSVGQPQHF.

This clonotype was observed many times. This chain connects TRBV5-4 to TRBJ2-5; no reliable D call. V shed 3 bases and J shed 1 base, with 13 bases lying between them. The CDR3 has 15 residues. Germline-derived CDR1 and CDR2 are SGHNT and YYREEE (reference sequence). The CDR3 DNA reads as TGTGCCAGCAGCTGGAAGACGGCCATCCAAGAGACCCAGTACTTC. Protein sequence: CASSWKTAIQETQYF.

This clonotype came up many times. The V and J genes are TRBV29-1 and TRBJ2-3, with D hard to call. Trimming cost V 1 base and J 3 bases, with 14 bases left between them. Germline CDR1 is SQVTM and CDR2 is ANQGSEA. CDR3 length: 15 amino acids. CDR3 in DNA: TGCAGCGTTGAAGTCTTTCTCGAGAGGACAGATACGCAGTATTTT. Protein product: CSVEVFLERTDTQYF.

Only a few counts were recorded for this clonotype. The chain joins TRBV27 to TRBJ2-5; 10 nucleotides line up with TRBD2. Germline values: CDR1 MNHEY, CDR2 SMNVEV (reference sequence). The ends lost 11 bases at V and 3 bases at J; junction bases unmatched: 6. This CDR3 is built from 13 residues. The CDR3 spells CASQRGGKETQYF. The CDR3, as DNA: TGTGCCTCCCAGCGGGGGGGCAAAGAGACCCAGTACTTC.

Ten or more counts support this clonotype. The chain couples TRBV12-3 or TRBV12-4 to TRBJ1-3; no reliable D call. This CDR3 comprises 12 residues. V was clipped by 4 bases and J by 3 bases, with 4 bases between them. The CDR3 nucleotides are TGTGCCAGCAGTTGGGTTGGAAACACCATATATTTT. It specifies CASSWVGNTIYF.

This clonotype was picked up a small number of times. The CDR3 coding sequence is TGCAGTGCTAGAAGCCTCCAGGACAGGGTTTTTTACGGAGCTTTCTTT. The encoded protein is CSARSLQDRVFYGAFF. The J gene is TRBJ1-1, the V gene TRBV20-1; 8 nucleotides match TRBD1. The V segment lost 2 bases and the J segment 10 bases; nucleotides outside the gene matches: 18. The germline gives CDR1 DFQATT, CDR2 SNEGSKA (reference sequence). The CDR3 consists of 16 residues.

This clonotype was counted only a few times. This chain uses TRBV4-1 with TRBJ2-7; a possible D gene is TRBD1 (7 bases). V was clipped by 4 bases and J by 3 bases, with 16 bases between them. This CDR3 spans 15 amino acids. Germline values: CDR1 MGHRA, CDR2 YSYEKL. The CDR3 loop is CASSPSQGGVYEQYF. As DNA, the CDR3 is TGCGCCAGCAGCCCCTCCCAGGGGGGAGTCTACGAGCAGTACTTC.

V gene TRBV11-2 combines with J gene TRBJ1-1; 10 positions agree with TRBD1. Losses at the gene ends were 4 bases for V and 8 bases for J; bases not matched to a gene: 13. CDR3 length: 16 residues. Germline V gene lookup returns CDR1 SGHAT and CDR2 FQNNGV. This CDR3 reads CASSSRDRGRTSEAFF. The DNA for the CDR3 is TGTGCCAGCAGCTCCCGGGACAGGGGTCGGACGTCCGAAGCTTTCTTT.

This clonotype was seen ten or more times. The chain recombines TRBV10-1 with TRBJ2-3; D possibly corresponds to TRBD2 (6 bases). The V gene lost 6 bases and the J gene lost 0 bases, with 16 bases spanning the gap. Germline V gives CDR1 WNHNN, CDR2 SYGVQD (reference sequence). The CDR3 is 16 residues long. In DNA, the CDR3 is TGCGCCAGCAGCGAACTAGCTGGAACTAGCACAGATACGCAGTATTTT. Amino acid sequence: CASSELAGTSTDTQYF.

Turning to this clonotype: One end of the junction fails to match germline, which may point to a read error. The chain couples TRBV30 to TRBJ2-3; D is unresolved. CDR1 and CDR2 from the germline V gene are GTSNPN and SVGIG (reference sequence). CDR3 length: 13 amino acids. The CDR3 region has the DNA TGTGACTGGAGTATTGGACCCGCGGATACGCAGTATTTT. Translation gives CDWSIGPADTQYF.

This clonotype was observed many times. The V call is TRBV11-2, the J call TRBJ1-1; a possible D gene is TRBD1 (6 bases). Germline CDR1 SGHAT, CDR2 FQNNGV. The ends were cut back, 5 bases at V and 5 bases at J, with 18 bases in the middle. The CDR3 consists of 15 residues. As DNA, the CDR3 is TGTGCCAGCAGCGACTACAGGGCGGGAAAAACTGAAGCTTTCTTT. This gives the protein CASSDYRAGKTEAFF.

CDR3 in DNA: TGTGCCAGCAAACTGACAAGCACGAACACCGGGGAGCTGTTTTTT. Encoded protein: CASKLTSTNTGELFF. The rearrangement uses TRBV5-4 and TRBJ2-2, with D unclear. V lost 6 bases to trimming and J lost 0 bases, with 12 bases between them. This CDR3 region has 15 residues. Germline CDR1 and CDR2: SGHNT and YYREEE (reference sequence).

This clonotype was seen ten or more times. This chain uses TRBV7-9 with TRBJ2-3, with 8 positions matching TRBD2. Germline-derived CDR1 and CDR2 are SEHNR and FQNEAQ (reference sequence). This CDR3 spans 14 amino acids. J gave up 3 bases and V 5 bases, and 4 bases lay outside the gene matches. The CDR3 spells CASSGAGVTDTQYF. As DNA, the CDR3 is TGTGCCAGCAGCGGAGCGGGAGTAACAGATACGCAGTATTTT. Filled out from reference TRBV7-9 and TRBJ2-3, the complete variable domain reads DTGVSQNPRHKITKRGQNVTFRCDPISEHNRLYWYRQTLGQGPEFLTYFQNEAQLEKSRLLSDRFSAERPKGSFSTLEIQRTEQGDSAMYLCASSGAGVTDTQYFGPGTRLTVL.

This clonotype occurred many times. In DNA form, the CDR3 reads TGTGCCAGCTCCCCATCCGTTGTGTCAGATACGCAGTATTTT. This gives the protein CASSPSVVSDTQYF. The gene calls are TRBV18 and TRBJ2-3; D is undetermined. Germline V CDR1 and CDR2: KGHSH, LQKENI. Trimming took off 6 bases at V and 4 bases at J, with 14 bases between the two ends. The CDR3 consists of 14 residues.

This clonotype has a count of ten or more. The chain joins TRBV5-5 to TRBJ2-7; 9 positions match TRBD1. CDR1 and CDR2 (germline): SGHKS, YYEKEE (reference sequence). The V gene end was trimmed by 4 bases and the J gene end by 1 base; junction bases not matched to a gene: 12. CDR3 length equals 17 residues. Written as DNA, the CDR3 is TGTGCCAGCAGCCCCCTTGGAGGGACAGGGCGTTCCTACGAGCAGTACTTC. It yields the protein CASSPLGGTGRSYEQYF. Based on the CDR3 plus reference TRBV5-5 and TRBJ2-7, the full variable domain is DAGVTQSPTHLIKTRGQQVTLRCSPISGHKSVSWYQQVLGQGPQFIFQYYEKEERGRGNFPDRFSARQFPNYSSELNVNALLLGDSALYLCASSPLGGTGRSYEQYFGPGTRLTVT.